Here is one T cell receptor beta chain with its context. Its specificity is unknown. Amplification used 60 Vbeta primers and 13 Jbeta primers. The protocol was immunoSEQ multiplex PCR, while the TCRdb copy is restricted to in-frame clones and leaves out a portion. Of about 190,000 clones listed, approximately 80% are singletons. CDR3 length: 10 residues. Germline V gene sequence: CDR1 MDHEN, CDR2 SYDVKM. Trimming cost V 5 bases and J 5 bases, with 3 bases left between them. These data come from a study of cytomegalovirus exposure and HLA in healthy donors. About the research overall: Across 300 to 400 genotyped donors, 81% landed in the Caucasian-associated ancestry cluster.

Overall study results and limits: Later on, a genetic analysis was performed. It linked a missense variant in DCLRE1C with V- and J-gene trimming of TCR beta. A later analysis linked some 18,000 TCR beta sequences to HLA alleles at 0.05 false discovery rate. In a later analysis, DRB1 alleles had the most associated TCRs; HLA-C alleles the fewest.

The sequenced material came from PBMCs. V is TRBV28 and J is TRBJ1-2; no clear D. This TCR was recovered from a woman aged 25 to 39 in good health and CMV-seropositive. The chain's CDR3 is CASSAYGYTF. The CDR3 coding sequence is TGTGCCAGCAGTGCGTATGGCTACACCTTC.